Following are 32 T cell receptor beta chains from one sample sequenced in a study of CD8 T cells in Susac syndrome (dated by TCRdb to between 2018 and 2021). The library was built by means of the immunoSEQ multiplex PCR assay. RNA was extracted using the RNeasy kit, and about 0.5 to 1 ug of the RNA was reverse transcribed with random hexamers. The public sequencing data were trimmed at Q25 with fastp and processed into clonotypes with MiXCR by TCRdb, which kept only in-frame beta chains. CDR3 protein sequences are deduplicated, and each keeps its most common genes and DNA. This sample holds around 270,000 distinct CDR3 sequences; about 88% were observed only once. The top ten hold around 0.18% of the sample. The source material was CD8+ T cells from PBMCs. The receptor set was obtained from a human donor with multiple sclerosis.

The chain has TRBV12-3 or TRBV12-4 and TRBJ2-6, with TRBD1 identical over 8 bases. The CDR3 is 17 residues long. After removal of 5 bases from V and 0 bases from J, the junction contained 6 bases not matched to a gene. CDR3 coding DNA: TGTGCCAGCAGTGGGGGACAGGCCTTCTCTGGGGCCAACGTCCTGACTTTC. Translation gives CASSGGQAFSGANVLTF.

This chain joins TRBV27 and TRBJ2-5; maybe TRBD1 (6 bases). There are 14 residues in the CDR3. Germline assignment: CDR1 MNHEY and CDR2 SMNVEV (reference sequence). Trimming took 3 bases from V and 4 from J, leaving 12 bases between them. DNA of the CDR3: TGTGCCAGCAGTTTGGGGGCGACTACAGAGACCCAGTACTTC. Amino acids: CASSLGATTETQYF.

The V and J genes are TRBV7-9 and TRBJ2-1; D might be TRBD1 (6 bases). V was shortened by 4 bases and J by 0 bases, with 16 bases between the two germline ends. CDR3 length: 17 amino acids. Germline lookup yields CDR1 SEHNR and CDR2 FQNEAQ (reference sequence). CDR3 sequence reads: CASSSSGQTISYNEQFF. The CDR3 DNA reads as TGTGCCAGCAGCTCATCGGGACAAACAATCTCCTACAATGAGCAGTTCTTC.

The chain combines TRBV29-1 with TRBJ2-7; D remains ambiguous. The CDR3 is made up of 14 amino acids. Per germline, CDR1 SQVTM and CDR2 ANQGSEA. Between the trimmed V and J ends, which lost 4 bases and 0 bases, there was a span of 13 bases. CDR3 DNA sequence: TGCAGCGTTGTCGGTGGCTCTCTCTCCTACGAGCAGTACTTC. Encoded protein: CSVVGGSLSYEQYF.

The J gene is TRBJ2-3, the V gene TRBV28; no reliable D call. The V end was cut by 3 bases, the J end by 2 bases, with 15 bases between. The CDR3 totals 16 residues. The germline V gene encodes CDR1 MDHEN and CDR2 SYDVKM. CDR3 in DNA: TGTGCCAGCAGTTTTAGAAGGTCGGAGTTCACAGATACGCAGTATTTT. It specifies CASSFRRSEFTDTQYF.

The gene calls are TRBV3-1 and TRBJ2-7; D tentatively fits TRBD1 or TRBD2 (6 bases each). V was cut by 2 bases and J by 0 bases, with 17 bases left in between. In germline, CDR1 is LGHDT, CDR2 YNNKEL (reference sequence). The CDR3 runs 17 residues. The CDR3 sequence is CASSQKGFRGDSYEQYF. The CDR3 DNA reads TGTGCCAGCAGCCAAAAGGGGTTTAGGGGGGACTCCTACGAGCAGTACTTC.

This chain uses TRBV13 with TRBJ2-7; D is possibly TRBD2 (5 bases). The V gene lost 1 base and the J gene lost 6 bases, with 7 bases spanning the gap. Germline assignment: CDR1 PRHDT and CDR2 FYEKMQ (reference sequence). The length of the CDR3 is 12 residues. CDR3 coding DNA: TGTGCCAGCAGCTTAGTAGAGGGCGAGCAGTACTTC. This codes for CASSLVEGEQYF.

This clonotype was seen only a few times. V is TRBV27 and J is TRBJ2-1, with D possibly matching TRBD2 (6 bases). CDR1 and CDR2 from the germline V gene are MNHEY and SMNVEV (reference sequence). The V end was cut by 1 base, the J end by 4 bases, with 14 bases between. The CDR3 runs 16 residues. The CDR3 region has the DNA TGTGCCAGCAGTTTATTGTCGTTCGGAGGGTACAATGAGCAGTTCTTC. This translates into CASSLLSFGGYNEQFF.

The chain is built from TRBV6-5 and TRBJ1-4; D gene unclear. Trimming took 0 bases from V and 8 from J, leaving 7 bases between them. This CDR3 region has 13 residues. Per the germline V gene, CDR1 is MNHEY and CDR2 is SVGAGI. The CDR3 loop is CASSYSAGEKLFF. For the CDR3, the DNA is TGTGCCAGCAGTTACTCGGCGGGGGAAAAACTGTTTTTT.

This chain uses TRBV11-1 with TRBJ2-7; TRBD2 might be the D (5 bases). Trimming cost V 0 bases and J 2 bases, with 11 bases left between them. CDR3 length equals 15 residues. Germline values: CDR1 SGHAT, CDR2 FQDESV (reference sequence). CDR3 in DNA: TGTGCCAGCAGCTTAGCGCTCGGGGATACCTACGAGCAGTACTTC. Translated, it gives CASSLALGDTYEQYF.

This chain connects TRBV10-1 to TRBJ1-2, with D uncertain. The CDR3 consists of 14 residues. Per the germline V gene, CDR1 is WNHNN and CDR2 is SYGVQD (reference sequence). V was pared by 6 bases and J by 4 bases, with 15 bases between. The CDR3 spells CASSEGPDPYGYTF. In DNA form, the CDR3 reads TGCGCCAGCAGCGAAGGACCCGACCCCTATGGCTACACCTTC.

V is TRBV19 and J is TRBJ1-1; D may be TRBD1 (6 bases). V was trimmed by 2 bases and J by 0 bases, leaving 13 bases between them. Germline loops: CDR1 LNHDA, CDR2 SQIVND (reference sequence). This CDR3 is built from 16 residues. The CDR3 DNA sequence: TGTGCCAGTAGTATACTATACAGGGCGCTGAACACTGAAGCTTTCTTT. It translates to CASSILYRALNTEAFF.

The CDR3 spells CASSFGDAYEQYF. CDR3 in DNA: TGTGCCAGCAGTTTCGGGGACGCCTACGAGCAGTACTTC. The chain carries TRBV27 and TRBJ2-7; D is possibly TRBD1 or TRBD2 (5 bases each). Germline loops: CDR1 MNHEY, CDR2 SMNVEV (reference sequence). The CDR3 is 13 residues long. Trimming stripped 3 bases from V and 2 bases from J, with 8 bases between.

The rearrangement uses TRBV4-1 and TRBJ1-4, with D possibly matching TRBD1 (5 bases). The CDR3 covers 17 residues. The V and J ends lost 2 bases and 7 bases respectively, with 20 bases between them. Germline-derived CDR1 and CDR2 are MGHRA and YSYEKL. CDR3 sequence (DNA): TGCGCCAGCAGCCAAAGCGGGATGGTCGGGGGAACTGAAAAACTGTTTTTT. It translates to CASSQSGMVGGTEKLFF.

The chain's CDR3 is CASMSGTYNEQFF. The CDR3 bases are TGTGCCAGCATGAGCGGAACTTACAATGAGCAGTTCTTC. This chain joins TRBV2 and TRBJ2-1, with D possibly being TRBD2 (5 bases). Trimming pared 7 bases from V and 4 bases from J, leaving 11 bases between. CDR3 length: 13 amino acids. Germline V lookup: CDR1 SNHLY, CDR2 FYNNEI.

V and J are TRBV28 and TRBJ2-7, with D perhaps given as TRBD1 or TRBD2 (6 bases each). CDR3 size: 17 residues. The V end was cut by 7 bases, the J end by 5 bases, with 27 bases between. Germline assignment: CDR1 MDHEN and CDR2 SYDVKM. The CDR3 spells CASIHLGTGGCIDEQYF. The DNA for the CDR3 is TGTGCCAGCATCCACCTGGGGACCGGGGGCTGTATCGACGAGCAGTACTTC.

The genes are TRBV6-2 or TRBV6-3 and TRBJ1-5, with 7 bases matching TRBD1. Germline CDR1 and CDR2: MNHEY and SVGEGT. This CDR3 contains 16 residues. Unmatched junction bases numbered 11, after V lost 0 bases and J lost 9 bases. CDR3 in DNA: TGTGCCAGCAGTTACTCGGAACAGGGGCGCAAAAGGCCCCAGCATTTT. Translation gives CASSYSEQGRKRPQHF.

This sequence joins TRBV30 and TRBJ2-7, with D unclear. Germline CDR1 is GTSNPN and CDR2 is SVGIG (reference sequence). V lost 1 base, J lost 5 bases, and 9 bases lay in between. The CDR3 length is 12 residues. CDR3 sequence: CAWSGPLDEQYF. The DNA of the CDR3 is TGTGCCTGGAGTGGCCCACTGGACGAGCAGTACTTC. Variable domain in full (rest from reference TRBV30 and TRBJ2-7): SQTIHQWPATLVQPVGSPLSLECTVEGTSNPNLYWYRQAAGRGLQLLFYSVGIGQISSEVPQNLSASRPQDRQFILSSKKLLLSDSGFYLCAWSGPLDEQYFGPGTRLTVT.

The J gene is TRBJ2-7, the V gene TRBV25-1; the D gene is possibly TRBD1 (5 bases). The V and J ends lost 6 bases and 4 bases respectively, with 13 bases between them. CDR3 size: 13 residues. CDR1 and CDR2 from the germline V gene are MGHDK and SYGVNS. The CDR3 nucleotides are TGTGCCAGCAGATCCCAGGGCACTTACGAGCAGTACTTC. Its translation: CASRSQGTYEQYF.

The CDR3 nucleotides read TGTGCCAGCACGGGGTCTACCAAAAACATTCAGTACTTC. Residues: CASTGSTKNIQYF. The genes are TRBV2 and TRBJ2-4; weak D call: TRBD2 (5 bases). Trimming removed 7 bases at V and 2 bases at J, with 9 bases between. The CDR3 length is 13 residues. The germline CDR1 and CDR2 sequences are SNHLY and FYNNEI.

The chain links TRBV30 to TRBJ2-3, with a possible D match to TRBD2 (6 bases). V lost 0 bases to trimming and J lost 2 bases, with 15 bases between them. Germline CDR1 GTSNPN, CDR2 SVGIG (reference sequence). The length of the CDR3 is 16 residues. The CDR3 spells CAWSVRVRGITDTQYF. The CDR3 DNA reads TGTGCCTGGAGTGTGAGAGTGCGGGGAATCACAGATACGCAGTATTTT.

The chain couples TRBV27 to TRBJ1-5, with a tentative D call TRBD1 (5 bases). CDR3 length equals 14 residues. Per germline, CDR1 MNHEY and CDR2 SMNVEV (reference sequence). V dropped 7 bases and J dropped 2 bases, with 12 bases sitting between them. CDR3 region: CASNRIPGNQPQHF. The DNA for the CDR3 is TGTGCCAGCAACAGGATACCCGGCAATCAGCCCCAGCATTTT.

The CDR3 coding sequence is TGTGCCAGCAGCTTAGATGGGACGGAGCAGTACTTC. It yields the protein CASSLDGTEQYF. The V call is TRBV7-9, the J call TRBJ2-7; D tentatively reads TRBD1 or TRBD2 (5 bases each). The CDR3 contains 12 residues. The germline V gene has CDR1 SEHNR and CDR2 FQNEAQ (reference sequence). V lost 1 base to trimming and J lost 7 bases, with 8 bases between them.

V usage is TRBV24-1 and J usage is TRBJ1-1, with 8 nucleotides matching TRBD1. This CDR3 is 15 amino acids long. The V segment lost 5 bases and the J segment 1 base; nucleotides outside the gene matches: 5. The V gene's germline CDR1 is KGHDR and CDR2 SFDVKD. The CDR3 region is CATSARTGSNTEAFF. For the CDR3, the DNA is TGTGCCACCAGTGCCCGGACAGGGTCGAACACTGAAGCTTTCTTT.

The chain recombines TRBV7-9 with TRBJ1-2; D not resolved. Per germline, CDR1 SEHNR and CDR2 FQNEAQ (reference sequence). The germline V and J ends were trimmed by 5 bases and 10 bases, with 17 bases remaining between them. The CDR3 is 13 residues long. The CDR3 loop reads CASSLPGAKDYTF. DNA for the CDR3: TGTGCCAGCAGCCTACCGGGTGCCAAAGACTACACCTTC.

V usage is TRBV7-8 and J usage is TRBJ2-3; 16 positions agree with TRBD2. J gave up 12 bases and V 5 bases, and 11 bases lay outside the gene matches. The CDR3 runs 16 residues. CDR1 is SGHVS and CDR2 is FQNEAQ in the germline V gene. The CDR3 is CASSPPGLAGGLYQYF. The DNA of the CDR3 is TGTGCCAGCAGCCCCCCGGGACTAGCGGGGGGGCTGTATCAGTATTTT.

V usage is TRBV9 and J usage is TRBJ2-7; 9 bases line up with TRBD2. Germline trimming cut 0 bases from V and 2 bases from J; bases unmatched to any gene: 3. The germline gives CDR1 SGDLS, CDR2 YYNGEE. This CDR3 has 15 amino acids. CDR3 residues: CASSVEGGRAYEQYF. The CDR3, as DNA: TGTGCCAGCAGCGTAGAAGGCGGGAGGGCCTACGAGCAGTACTTC.

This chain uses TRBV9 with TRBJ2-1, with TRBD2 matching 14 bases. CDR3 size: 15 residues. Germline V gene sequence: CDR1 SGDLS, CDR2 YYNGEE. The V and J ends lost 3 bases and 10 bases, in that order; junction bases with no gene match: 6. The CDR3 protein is CASSAGTSGSLEQFF. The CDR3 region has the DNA TGTGCCAGCAGCGCAGGGACTAGCGGGAGTTTGGAGCAGTTCTTC.

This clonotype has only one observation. CDR3 residues: CAIRYTGSPNNEQFF. The CDR3 nucleotides are TGTGCCATCAGGTACACAGGGTCCCCCAACAATGAGCAGTTCTTC. The chain employs TRBV10-3 and TRBJ2-1; perhaps TRBD1 as D (6 bases). Trimming cost V 6 bases and J 5 bases, with 17 bases left between them. The germline V gene has CDR1 ENHRY and CDR2 SYGVKD. CDR3 size: 15 residues.

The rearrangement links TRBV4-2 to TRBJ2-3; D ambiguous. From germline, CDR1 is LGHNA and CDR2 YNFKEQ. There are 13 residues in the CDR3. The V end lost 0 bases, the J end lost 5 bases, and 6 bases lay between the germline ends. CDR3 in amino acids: CASSQDWGDTQYF. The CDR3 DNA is TGTGCCAGCAGCCAAGATTGGGGAGATACGCAGTATTTT.

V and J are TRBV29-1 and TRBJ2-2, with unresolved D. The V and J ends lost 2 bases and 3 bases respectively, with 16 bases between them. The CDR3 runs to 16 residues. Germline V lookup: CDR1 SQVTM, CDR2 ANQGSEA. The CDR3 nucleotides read TGCAGCGTTGAATTCTTGTCACATGGTTACACCGGGGAGCTGTTTTTT. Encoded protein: CSVEFLSHGYTGELFF.

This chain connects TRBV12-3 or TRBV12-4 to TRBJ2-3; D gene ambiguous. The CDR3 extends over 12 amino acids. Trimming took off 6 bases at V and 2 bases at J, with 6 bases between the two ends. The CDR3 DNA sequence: TGTGCCAGCAGCCCGGTCACAGATACGCAGTATTTT. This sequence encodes CASSPVTDTQYF.